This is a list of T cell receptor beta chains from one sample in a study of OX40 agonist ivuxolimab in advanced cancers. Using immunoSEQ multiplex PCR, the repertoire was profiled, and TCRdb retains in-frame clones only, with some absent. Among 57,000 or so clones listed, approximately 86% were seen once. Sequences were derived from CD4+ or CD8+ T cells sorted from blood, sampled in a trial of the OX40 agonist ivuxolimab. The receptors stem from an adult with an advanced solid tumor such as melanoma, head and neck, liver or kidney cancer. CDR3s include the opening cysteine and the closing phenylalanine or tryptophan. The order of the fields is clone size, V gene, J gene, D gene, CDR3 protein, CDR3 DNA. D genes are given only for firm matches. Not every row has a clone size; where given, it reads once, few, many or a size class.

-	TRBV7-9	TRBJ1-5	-	CASSFGTDNQPQHF	TGTGCCAGCAGCTTTGGAACAGACAATCAGCCCCAGCATTTT
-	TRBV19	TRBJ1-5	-	CASSMGRERNQPQHF	TGTGCCAGTAGTATGGGAAGGGAGAGGAATCAGCCCCAGCATTTT
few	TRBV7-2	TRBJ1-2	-	CASSRGGSDYGYTF	TGTGCCAGCAGCCGAGGAGGGTCTGACTATGGCTACACCTTC
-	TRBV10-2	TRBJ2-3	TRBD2	CASGASGRTDTQYF	TGCGCCAGTGGGGCTAGCGGGAGGACAGATACGCAGTATTTT
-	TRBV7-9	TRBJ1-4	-	CASSARGANEKLFF	TGTGCCAGCAGCGCCAGGGGTGCTAATGAAAAACTGTTTTTT
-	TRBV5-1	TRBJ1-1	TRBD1	CASSLGTGNTEAFF	TGCGCCAGCAGCTTGGGGACAGGGAACACTGAAGCTTTCTTT
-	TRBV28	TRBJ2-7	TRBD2	CASNRRLLAASYEQYF	TGTGCCAGCAATCGTCGGCTTCTAGCGGCTTCCTACGAGCAGTACTTC
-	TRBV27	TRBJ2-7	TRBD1	CASSLNRGFEQYF	TGTGCCAGCAGTTTGAACAGGGGATTCGAGCAGTACTTC
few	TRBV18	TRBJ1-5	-	CASSPDINQPQHF	TGTGCCAGCTCCCCCGACATTAATCAGCCCCAGCATTTT
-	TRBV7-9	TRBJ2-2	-	CATKEGGARTGELFF	TGTGCCACCAAGGAGGGGGGGGCACGGACCGGGGAGCTGTTTTTT
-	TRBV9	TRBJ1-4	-	CASSVGPDSQNEKLFF	TGTGCCAGCAGCGTAGGGCCTGACAGTCAGAATGAAAAACTGTTTTTT
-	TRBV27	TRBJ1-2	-	CASSNSKGPYGYTF	TGTGCCAGCAGTAACTCGAAGGGCCCCTATGGCTACACCTTC
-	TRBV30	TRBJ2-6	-	CACPARAGANVLTF	TGTGCCTGCCCCGCCCGGGCTGGGGCCAACGTCCTGACTTTC
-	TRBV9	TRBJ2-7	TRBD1	CASSVTGQGGYEQYF	TGTGCCAGCAGCGTAACGGGACAGGGAGGCTACGAGCAGTACTTC
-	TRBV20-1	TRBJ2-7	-	CSATKGNEQYF	TGCAGTGCCACAAAGGGCAACGAGCAGTACTTC
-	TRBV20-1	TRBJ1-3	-	CSARQGNTIYF	TGCAGTGCTCGACAGGGAAACACCATATATTTT
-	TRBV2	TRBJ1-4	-	CASHAPDNEKLFF	TGTGCCAGTCACGCCCCGGATAATGAAAAACTGTTTTTT
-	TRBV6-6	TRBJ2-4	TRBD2	CASSYGGVRNIQYF	TGTGCCAGCAGTTATGGGGGGGTGAGGAACATTCAGTACTTC
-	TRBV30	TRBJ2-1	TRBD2	CAWTSGINNEQFF	TGTGCCTGGACTAGCGGGATAAACAATGAGCAGTTCTTC
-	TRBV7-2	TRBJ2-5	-	CASSLPLYQETQYF	TGTGCCAGCAGCCTCCCCCTATACCAAGAGACCCAGTACTTC
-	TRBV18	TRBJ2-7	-	CASSLDGYEQYF	TGTGCCAGCTCACTGGACGGCTACGAGCAGTACTTC
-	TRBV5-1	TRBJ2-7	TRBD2	CASSSTGLAGVDEQYF	TGCGCCAGCAGCTCGACGGGACTAGCGGGGGTTGACGAGCAGTACTTC
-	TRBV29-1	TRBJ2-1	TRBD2	CSVDFGRALNEQFF	TGCAGCGTTGATTTCGGGAGGGCCTTGAATGAGCAGTTCTTC
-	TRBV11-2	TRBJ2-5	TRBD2	CASSLGTGRVETQYF	TGTGCCAGCAGCTTAGGCACCGGGAGGGTGGAGACCCAGTACTTC
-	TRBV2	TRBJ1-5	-	CATGGGLQPQHF	TGTGCTACCGGGGGGGGGCTTCAGCCCCAGCATTTT
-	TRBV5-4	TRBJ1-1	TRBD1	CASSGTESEAFF	TGTGCCAGCAGCGGGACAGAGTCTGAAGCTTTCTTT
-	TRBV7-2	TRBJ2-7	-	CASSLQSYEQYF	TGTGCCAGCAGCTTGCAGTCCTACGAGCAGTACTTC
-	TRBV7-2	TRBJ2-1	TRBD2	CASSSAGSSYNEQFF	TGTGCCAGCAGTTCAGCGGGGAGCTCCTACAATGAGCAGTTCTTC
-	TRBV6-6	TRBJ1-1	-	CATQEVSTEAFF	TGTGCCACCCAGGAAGTGAGCACTGAAGCTTTCTTT
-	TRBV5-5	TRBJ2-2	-	CASSLVNSNTGELFF	TGTGCCAGCAGCTTGGTAAACTCCAACACCGGGGAGCTGTTTTTT
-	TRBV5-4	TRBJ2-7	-	CASSRTAEGYEQYF	TGTGCCAGCAGCAGGACCGCTGAGGGCTACGAGCAGTACTTC
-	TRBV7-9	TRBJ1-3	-	CASSPDISGNTIYF	TGTGCCAGCAGCCCAGACATCTCTGGAAACACCATATATTTT
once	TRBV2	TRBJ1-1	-	CASSPDSIMNTEAFF	TGTGCCAGCAGTCCGGACAGTATTATGAACACTGAAGCTTTCTTT
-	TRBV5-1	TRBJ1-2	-	CASTGQNYGYTF	TGCGCCAGCACTGGACAGAACTATGGCTACACCTTC
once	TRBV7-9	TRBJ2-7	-	CASSFNGVKQYF	TGTGCCAGCAGTTTTAATGGGGTAAAGCAGTACTTC
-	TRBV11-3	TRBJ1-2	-	CASSLSPGFGGYTF	TGTGCCAGCAGCTTGTCGCCGGGGTTTGGTGGCTACACCTTC
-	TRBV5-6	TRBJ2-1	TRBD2	CASSPAGLAVNEQFF	TGTGCCAGCAGCCCAGCCGGACTAGCGGTCAATGAGCAGTTCTTC
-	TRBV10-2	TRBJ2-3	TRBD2	CASSVAGGSTDTQYF	TGCGCCAGCAGCGTAGCGGGAGGGTCGACAGATACGCAGTATTTT
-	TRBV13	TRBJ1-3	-	CASSGPDRSSGNTIYF	TGTGCCAGCTCAGGGCCGGACCGCAGCTCTGGAAACACCATATATTTT
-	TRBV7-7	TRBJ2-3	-	CASSLAPGLTDTQYF	TGTGCCAGCAGCTTAGCCCCCGGACTCACAGATACGCAGTATTTT
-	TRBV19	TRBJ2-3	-	CATGSSGYTDTQYF	TGTGCCACCGGCTCGAGCGGTTACACAGATACGCAGTATTTT
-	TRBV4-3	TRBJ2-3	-	CASSQDPDLQDTQYF	TGCGCCAGCAGCCAAGATCCGGATTTGCAAGATACGCAGTATTTT
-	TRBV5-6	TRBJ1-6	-	CASSHPGKGGSPLHF	TGTGCCAGCAGCCATCCGGGAAAAGGGGGTTCACCCCTCCACTTT
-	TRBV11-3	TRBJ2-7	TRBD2	CASSLAAGENWSLEQYF	TGTGCCAGCAGTTTAGCGGCGGGAGAAAATTGGTCTCTCGAGCAGTACTTC
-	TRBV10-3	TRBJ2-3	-	CAHSGGSTDTQYF	TGTGCCCACTCCGGTGGGAGCACAGATACGCAGTATTTT
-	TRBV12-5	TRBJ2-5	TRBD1	CASGLVRDSQETQYF	TGTGCTAGTGGTTTGGTACGGGACAGCCAAGAGACCCAGTACTTC
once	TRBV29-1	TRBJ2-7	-	CSVDNPVGSSSYEQYF	TGCAGCGTTGACAACCCCGTTGGTTCGAGCTCCTACGAGCAGTACTTC
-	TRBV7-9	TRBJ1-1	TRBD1	CASSQQQGASEAFF	TGTGCCAGCAGCCAACAACAGGGGGCCTCTGAAGCTTTCTTT
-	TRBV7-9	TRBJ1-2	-	CASSWDIGNGYTF	TGTGCCAGCAGCTGGGACATTGGAAATGGCTACACCTTC
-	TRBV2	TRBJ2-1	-	CASTRTGNYNEQFF	TGTGCCAGCACTCGAACAGGGAACTACAATGAGCAGTTCTTC